This TCR beta chain was sequenced in a study of monozygotic twins with inflammatory bowel disease. Regarding the study as a whole: IBD patients, compared with healthy twins, shared fewer clonotypes with others (especially with disease activity). Whether twins were concordant or discordant made no difference to repertoire similarity, possibly from limited power. Healthy co-twins, by inverse Simpson, had higher TCRbeta diversity than their siblings with IBD.

TCRdb re-analyzed the 5' RACE reads; it lists each CDR3 protein once, without DNA. This sample's table has approximately 160,000 distinct CDR3 sequences. About this clonotype itself: Its antigen is not known.

Every single donor had a 2.5 ml blood sample drawn. This CDR3 has 13 amino acids. Germline V gives CDR1 MGHDK, CDR2 SYGVNS. The sequencing input was blood. The chain is built from TRBV25-1 and TRBJ2-1; lacking DNA, the TRBD2 call made by TCRdb goes unchecked. This receptor was taken from a human donor with ulcerative colitis or Crohn's disease, or a healthy co-twin of an affected twin (not recorded which). CDR3 protein: CASRAEWFNEQFF.